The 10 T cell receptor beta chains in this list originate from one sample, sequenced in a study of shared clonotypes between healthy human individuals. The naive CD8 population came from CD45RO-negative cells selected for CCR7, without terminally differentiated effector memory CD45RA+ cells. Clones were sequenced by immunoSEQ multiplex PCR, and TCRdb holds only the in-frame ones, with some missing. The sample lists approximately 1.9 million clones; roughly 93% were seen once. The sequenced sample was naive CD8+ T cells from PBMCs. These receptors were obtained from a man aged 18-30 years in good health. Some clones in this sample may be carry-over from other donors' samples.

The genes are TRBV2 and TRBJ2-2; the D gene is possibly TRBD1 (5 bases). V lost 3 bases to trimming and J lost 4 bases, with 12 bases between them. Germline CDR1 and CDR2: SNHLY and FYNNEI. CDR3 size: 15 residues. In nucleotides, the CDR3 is TGTGCCAGCAGTGAGCCCAGGGTGGCCACCGGGGAGCTGTTTTTT. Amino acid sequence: CASSEPRVATGELFF.

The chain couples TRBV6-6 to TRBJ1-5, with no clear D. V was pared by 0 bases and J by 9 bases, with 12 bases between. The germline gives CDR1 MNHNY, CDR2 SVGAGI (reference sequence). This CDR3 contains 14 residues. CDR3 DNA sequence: TGTGCCAGCAGTTACTCAGACTTCGAAAGGCCCCAGCATTTT. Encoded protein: CASSYSDFERPQHF.

CDR3 sequence (DNA): TGTGCCAGCAGCCCCGGGGGGACTAGCGGGACCGATGAGCAGTTCTTC. Translation gives CASSPGGTSGTDEQFF. This sequence joins TRBV7-7 and TRBJ2-1, with 13 nucleotides matching TRBD2. With 5 bases clipped from V and 8 bases from J, the junction kept 9 bases outside the gene matches. The CDR3 extends over 16 amino acids. In germline, CDR1 is SSHAT, CDR2 FNYEAQ (reference sequence).

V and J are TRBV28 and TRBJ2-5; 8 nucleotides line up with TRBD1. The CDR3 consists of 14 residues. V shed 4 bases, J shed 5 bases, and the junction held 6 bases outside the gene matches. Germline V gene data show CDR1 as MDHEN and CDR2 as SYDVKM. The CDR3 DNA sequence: TGTGCCAGCAGTTGGGCAGGGGGCTGGGAGACCCAGTACTTC. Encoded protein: CASSWAGGWETQYF.

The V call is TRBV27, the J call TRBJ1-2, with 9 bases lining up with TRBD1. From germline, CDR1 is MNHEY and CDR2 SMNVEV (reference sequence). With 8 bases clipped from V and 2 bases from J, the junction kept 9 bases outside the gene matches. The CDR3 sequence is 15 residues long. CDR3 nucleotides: TGTGCCAGCGCCTCCGGGACAGGGCCGAACTATGGCTACACCTTC. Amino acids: CASASGTGPNYGYTF.

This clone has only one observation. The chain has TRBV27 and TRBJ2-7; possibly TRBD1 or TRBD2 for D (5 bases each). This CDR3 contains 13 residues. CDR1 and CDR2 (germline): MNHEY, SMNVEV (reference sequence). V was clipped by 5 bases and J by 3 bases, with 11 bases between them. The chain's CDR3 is CASSRDPLYEQYF. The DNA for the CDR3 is TGTGCCAGCAGTCGGGACCCCCTCTACGAGCAGTACTTC.

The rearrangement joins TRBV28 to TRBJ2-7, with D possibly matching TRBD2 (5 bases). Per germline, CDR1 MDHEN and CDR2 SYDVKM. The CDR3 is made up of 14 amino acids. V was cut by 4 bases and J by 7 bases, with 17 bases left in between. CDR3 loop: CASSSFREAKEQYF. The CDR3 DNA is TGTGCCAGCAGTTCATTCCGGGAAGCTAAAGAGCAGTACTTC.

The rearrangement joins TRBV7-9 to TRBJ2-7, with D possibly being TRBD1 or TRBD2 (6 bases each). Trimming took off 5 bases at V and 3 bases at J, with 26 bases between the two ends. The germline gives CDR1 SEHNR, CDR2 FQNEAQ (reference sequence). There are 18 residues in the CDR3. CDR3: CASSPPDSSGAPYYEQYF. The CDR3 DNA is TGTGCCAGCAGCCCGCCGGACAGTTCGGGGGCCCCTTACTACGAGCAGTACTTC.

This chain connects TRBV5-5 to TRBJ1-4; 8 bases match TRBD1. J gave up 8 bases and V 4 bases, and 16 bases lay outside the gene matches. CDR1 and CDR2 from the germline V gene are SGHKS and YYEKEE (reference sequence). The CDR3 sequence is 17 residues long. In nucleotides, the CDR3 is TGTGCCAGCAGCCATGAACGGACAGGGACGATCGCCGAAAAACTGTTTTTT. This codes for CASSHERTGTIAEKLFF.

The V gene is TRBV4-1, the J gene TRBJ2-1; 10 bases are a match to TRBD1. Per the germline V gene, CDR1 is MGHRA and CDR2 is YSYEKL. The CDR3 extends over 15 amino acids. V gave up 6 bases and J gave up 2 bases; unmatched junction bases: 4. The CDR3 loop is CASSWDRGPYNEQFF. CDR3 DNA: TGCGCCAGCAGTTGGGACAGGGGACCCTACAATGAGCAGTTCTTC.